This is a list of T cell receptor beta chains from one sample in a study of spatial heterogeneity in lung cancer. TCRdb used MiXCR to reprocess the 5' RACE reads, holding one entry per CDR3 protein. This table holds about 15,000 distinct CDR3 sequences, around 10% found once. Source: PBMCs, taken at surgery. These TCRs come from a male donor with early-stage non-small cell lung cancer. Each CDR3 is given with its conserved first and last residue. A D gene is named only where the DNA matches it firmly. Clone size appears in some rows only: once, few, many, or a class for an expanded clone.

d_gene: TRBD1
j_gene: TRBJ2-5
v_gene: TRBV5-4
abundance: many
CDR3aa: CASSPRTGSYGTQYF
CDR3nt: TGTGCCAGCAGTCCTCGGACAGGTTCTTATGGGACCCAGTACTTC

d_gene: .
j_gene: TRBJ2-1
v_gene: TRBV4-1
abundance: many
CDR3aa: CASSQDPPTSLGFDEQFF
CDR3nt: TGCGCCAGCAGCCAAGATCCGCCCACTAGTTTGGGTTTCGATGAGCAGTTCTTC

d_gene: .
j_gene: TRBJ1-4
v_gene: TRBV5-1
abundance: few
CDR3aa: CASSYAGNEKLFF
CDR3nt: TGCGCCAGCAGCTACGCGGGGAATGAAAAACTGTTTTTT

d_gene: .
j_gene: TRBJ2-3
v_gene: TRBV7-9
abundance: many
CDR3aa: CASSLLRVHFTDTQYF
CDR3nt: TGTGCCAGCAGCTTACTGCGGGTCCATTTCACAGATACGCAGTATTTT

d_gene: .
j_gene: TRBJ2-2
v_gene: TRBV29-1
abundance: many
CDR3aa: CSVAQGSGELFF
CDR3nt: TGCAGCGTTGCACAGGGCTCCGGGGAGCTGTTTTTT

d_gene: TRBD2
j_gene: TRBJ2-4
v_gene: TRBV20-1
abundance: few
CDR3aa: CSATPTSIAIQYF
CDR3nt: TGCAGTGCTACCCCGACTAGCATTGCCATTCAGTACTTC

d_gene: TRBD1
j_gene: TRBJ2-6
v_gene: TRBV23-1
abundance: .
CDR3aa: CARSTGTGSSGANVLTF
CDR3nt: TGCGCCAGAAGTACCGGGACAGGGAGCTCTGGGGCCAACGTCCTGACTTTC

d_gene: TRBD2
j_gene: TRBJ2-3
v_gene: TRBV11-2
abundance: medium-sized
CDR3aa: CASNPSWREGTDTQYF
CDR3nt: TGTGCCAGCAACCCAAGTTGGCGGGAGGGCACAGACACGCAGTATTTT

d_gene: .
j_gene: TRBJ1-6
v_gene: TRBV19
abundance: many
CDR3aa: CASSMGPQLPLHF
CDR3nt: TGTGCCAGTAGTATGGGACCGCAGCTGCCCCTCCACTTT

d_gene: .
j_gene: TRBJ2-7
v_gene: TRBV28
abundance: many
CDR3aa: CASEHGKLSSYEQYF
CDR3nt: TGTGCCAGCGAACATGGGAAACTAAGCTCCTACGAGCAGTACTTC

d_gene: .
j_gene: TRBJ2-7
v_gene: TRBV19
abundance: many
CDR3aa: CASSMLLTSYEQYF
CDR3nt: TGTGCCAGTAGTATGCTGCTCACCTCCTACGAGCAGTACTTC

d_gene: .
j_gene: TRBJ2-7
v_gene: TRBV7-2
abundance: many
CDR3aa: CASSATGTSGWEQYF
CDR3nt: TGTGCCAGCAGCGCCACCGGGACTTCGGGGTGGGAGCAGTACTTC

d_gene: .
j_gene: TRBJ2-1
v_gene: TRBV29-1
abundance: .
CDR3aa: CSVDRAGFYNEQFF
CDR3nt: TGCAGCGTTGACCGTGCGGGTTTTTACAATGAGCAGTTCTTC

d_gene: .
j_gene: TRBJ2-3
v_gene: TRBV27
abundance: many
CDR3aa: CASSLSAGLPQYF
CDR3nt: TGTGCCAGCAGTTTATCTGCGGGACTGCCGCAGTATTTT

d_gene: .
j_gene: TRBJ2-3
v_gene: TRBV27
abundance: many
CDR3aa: CASTGGFTDTQYF
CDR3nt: TGTGCCAGCACCGGAGGCTTCACAGATACGCAGTATTTT

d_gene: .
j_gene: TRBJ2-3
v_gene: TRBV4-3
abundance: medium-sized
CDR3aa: CASSQDRGSTTDTQYF
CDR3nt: TGCGCCAGCAGCCAAGATCGGGGCAGCACCACAGATACGCAGTATTTT

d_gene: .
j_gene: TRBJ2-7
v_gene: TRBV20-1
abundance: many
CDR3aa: CSAREVGYGRGREQYF
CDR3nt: TGCAGTGCTAGAGAAGTAGGTTATGGCAGGGGAAGAGAGCAGTACTTC

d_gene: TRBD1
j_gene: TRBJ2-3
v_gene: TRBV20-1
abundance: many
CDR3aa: CSARDLGGQGGGHTQYF
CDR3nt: TGCAGTGCTAGAGATTTGGGTGGACAGGGAGGAGGTCATACGCAGTATTTT

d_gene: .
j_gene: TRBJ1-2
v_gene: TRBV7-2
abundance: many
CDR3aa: CASSLAGFGYGYTF
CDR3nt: TGTGCCAGCAGCTTAGCCGGGTTTGGGTATGGCTACACCTTC

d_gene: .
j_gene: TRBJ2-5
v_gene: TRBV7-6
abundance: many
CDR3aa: CASTTARAGGTQYF
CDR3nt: TGTGCCAGCACCACAGCGAGGGCCGGGGGGACCCAGTACTTC

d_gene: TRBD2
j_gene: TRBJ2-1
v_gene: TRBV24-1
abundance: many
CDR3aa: CATGLASYNEQFF
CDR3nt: TGTGCCACCGGACTAGCTTCCTACAATGAGCAGTTCTTC

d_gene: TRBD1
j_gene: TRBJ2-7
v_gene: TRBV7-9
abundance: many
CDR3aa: CASSLQTGLEQYF
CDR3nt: TGTGCCAGCAGCTTACAGACAGGGCTCGAGCAGTACTTC

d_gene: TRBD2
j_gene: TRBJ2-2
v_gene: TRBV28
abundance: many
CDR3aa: CATGAGGPNTGELFF
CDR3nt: TGTGCTACTGGGGCGGGAGGGCCGAACACCGGGGAGCTGTTTTTT

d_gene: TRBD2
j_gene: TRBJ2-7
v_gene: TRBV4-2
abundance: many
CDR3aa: CASSHSPSGRGEQYF
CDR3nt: TGTGCCAGCAGCCACTCCCCTAGCGGTCGAGGGGAGCAGTACTTC

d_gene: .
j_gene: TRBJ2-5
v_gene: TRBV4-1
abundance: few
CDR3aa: CASSQGVVDQSQETQYF
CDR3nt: TGCGCCAGCAGCCAAGGGGTTGTGGATCAGAGTCAGGAGACCCAGTACTTC

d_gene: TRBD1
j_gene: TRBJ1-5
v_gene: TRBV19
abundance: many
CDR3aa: CASSTGQGNQPQHF
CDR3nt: TGTGCCAGTAGTACGGGACAGGGGAATCAGCCCCAGCATTTT

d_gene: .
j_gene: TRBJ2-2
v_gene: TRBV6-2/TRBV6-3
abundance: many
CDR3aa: CASSYGLALNTGELFF
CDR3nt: TGTGCCAGCAGTTACGGGCTAGCACTTAACACCGGGGAGCTGTTTTTT

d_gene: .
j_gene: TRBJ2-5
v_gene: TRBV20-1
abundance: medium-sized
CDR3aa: CSARTITQETQYF
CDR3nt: TGCAGTGCTCGTACTATTACGCAAGAGACCCAGTACTTC

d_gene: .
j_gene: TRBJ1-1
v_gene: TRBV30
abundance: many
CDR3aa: CAWSAQGYTEAFF
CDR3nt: TGTGCCTGGAGTGCCCAGGGGTACACTGAAGCTTTCTTT

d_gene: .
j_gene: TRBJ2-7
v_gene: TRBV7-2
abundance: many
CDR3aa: CASSLAGITYEQYF
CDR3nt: TGTGCCAGCAGCTTAGCTGGGATTACCTACGAGCAGTACTTC

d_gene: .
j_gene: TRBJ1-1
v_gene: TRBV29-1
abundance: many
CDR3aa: CSVKSRAGGTEAFF
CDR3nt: TGCAGCGTAAAAAGCCGGGCCGGGGGCACTGAAGCTTTCTTT

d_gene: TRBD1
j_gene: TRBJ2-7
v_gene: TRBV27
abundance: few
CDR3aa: CASSEWGTGGREQYF
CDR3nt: TGTGCCAGCAGTGAATGGGGGACAGGGGGCAGGGAGCAGTACTTC

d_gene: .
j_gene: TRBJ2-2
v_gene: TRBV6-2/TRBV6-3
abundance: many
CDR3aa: CASTIPGIPNTGELFF
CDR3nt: TGTGCCAGCACCATCCCCGGGATCCCGAACACCGGGGAGCTGTTTTTT

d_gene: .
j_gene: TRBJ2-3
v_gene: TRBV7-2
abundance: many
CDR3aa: CASSRTHTDTQYF
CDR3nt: TGTGCCAGCAGCAGGACCCACACAGATACGCAGTATTTT

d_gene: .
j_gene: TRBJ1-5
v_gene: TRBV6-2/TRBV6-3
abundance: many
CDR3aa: CASSPGGDHQPQHF
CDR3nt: TGTGCCAGCAGCCCTGGGGGGGATCATCAGCCCCAGCATTTT

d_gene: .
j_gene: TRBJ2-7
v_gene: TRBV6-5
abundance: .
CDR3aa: CASSYGFLADYEQYF
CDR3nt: TGTGCCAGCAGTTACGGGTTCTTAGCAGACTACGAGCAGTACTTC

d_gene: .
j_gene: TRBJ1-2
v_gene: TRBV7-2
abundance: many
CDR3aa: CASSLTTYGYTF
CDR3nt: TGTGCCAGCAGCTTAACTACCTATGGCTACACCTTC

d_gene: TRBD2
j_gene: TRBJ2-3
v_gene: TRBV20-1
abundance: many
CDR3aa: CSASSSGILNTQYF
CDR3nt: TGCAGTGCTAGTTCTAGCGGTATTCTGAATACGCAGTATTTT

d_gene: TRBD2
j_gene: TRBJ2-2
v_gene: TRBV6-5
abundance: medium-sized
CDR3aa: CASSYTGTSGYTGELFF
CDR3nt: TGTGCCAGCAGTTACACCGGGACTAGCGGGTACACCGGGGAGCTGTTTTTT

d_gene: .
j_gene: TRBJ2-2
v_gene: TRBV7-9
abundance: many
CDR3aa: CASSLTQTGELFF
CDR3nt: TGTGCCAGCAGCTTAACCCAAACCGGGGAGCTGTTTTTT

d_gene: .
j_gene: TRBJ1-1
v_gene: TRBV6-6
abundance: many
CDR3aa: CASSIRGAEAFF
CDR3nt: TGTGCCAGCAGCATTAGGGGGGCTGAAGCTTTCTTT

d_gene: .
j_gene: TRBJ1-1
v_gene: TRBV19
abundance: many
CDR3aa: CASSTGGNTEAFF
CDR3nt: TGTGCCAGTAGTACCGGAGGGAACACTGAAGCTTTCTTT

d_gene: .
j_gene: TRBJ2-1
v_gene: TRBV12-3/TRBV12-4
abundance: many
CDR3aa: CASSLLGAQGNEQFF
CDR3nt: TGTGCCAGCAGTTTACTAGGGGCCCAGGGCAATGAGCAGTTCTTC

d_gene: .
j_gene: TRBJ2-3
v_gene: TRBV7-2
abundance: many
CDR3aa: CASSLGGITQYF
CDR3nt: TGTGCCAGCAGCTTAGGGGGGATCACGCAGTATTTT

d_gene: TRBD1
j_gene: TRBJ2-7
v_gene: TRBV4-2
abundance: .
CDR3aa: CASSQVWDSVYEQYF
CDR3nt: TGTGCCAGCAGCCAAGTATGGGACAGTGTCTACGAGCAGTACTTC

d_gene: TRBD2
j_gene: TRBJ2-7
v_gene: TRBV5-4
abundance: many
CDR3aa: CASSLERGGAYEQYF
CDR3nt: TGTGCCAGCAGCTTGGAACGCGGGGGGGCCTACGAGCAGTACTTC

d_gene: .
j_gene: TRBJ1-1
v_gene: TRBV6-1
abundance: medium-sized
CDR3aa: CASTPMRAMNTEAFF
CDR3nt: TGTGCCAGCACCCCGATGCGAGCTATGAACACTGAAGCTTTCTTT

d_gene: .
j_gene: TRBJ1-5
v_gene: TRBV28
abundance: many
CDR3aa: CASSLDSPNQPQHF
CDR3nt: TGTGCCAGCAGTTTAGACAGCCCCAATCAGCCCCAGCATTTT

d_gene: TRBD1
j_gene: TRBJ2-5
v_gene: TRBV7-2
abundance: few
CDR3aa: CASSGDRAQETQYF
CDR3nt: TGTGCCAGCAGCGGCGACAGGGCACAAGAGACCCAGTACTTC

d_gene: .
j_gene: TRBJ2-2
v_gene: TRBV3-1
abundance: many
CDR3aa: CASSQGRGRAGNTGELFF
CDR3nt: TGTGCCAGCAGCCAAGGCCGGGGGAGAGCGGGGAACACCGGGGAGCTGTTTTTT

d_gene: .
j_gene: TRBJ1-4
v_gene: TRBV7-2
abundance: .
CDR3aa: CASSLKGQGREKLFF
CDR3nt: TGTGCCAGCAGCCTTAAGGGTCAGGGAAGGGAAAAACTGTTTTTT

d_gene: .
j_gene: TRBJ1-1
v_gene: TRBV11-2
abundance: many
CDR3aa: CASSPPLMNTEAFF
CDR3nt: TGTGCCAGCAGCCCACCACTCATGAACACTGAAGCTTTCTTT

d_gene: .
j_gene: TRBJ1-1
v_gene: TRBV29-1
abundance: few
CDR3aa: CSGASLNTEAFF
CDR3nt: TGCAGCGGGGCGTCATTAAACACTGAAGCTTTCTTT

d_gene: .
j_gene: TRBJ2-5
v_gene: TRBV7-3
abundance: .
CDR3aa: CASSKGGTVQETQYF
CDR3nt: TGTGCCAGCAGTAAGGGAGGGACAGTCCAAGAGACCCAGTACTTC

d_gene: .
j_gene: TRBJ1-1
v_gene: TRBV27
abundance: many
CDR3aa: CASSLRRASDTEAFF
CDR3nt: TGTGCCAGCAGTTTACGGAGGGCATCAGACACTGAAGCTTTCTTT

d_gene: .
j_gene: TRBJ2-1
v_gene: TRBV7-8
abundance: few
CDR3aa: CASSLARVDNEQFF
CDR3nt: TGTGCCAGCAGCTTAGCGCGGGTAGACAATGAGCAGTTCTTC

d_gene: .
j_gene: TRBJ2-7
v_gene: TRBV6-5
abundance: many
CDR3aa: CASTRGYEQYF
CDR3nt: TGTGCCAGCACCAGAGGGTACGAGCAGTACTTC